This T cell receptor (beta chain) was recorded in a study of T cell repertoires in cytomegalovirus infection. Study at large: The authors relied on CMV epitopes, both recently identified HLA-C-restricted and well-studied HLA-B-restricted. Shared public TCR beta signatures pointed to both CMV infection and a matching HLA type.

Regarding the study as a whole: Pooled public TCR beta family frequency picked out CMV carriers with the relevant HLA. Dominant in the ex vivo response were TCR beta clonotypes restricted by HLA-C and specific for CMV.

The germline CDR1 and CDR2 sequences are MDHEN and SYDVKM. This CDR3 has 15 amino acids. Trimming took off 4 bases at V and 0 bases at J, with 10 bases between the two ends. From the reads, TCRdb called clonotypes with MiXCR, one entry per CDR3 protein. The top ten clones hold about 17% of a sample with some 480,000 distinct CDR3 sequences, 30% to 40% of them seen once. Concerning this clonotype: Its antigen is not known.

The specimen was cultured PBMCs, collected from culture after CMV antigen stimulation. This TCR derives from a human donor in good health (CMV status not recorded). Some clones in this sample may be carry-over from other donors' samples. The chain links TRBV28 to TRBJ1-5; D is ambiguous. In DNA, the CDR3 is TGTGCCAGCAGTTCCCAACGGCCTAGCAATCAGCCCCAGCATTTT. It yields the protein CASSSQRPSNQPQHF.